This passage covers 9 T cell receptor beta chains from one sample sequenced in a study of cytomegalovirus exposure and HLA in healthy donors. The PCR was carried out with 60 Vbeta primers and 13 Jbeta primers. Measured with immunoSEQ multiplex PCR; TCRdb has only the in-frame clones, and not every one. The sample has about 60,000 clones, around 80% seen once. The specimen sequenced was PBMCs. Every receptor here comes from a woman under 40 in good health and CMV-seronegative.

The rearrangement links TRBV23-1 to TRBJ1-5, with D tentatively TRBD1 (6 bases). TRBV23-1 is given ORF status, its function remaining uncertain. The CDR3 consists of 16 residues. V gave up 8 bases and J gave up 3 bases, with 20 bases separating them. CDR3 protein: CASGPRQGNPNQPQHF. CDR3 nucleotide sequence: TGCGCCAGCGGACCCCGGCAGGGGAACCCCAATCAGCCCCAGCATTTT.

The DNA for the CDR3 is TGTGCCAGCAGCGTAGATCCACTCCGGGCAGATACGCAGTATTTT. Encoded protein: CASSVDPLRADTQYF. This chain links TRBV9 with TRBJ2-3; D remains ambiguous. With 0 bases removed from V and 4 bases from J, the gap between germline ends came to 12 bases. This CDR3 comprises 15 residues. Per germline, CDR1 SGDLS and CDR2 YYNGEE. Full variable domain (rest looked up from reference TRBV9 and TRBJ2-3): DSGVTQTPKHLITATGQRVTLRCSPRSGDLSVYWYQQSLDQGLQFLIQYYNGEERAKGNILERFSAQQFPDLHSELNLSSLELGDSALYFCASSVDPLRADTQYFGPGTRLTVL.

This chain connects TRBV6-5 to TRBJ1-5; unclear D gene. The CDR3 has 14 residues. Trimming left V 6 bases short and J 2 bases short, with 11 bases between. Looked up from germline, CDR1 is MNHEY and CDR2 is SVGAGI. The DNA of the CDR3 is TGTGCCAGCAGCCTCAGGAATGGCAATCAGCCCCAGCATTTT. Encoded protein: CASSLRNGNQPQHF.

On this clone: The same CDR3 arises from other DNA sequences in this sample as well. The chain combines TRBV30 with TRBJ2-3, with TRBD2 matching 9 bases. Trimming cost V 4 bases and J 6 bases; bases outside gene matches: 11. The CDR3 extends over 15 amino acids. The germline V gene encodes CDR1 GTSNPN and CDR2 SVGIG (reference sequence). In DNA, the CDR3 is TGTGCCTGGAACCTTCGCGGGAGGGCCACGGATACGCAGTATTTT. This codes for CAWNLRGRATDTQYF.

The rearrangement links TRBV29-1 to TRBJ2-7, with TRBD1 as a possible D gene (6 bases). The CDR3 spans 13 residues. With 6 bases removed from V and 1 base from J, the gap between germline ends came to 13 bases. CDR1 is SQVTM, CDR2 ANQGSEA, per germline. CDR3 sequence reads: CSVTDRPSYEQYF. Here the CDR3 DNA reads TGCAGCGTGACCGACAGGCCATCCTACGAGCAGTACTTC.

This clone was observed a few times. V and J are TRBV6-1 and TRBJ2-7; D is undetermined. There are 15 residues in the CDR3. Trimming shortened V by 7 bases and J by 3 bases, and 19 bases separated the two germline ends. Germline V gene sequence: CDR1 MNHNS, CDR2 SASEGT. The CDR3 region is CASKRVNLTRYEQYF. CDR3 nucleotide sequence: TGTGCCAGCAAGCGCGTGAATTTAACCCGCTACGAGCAGTACTTC.

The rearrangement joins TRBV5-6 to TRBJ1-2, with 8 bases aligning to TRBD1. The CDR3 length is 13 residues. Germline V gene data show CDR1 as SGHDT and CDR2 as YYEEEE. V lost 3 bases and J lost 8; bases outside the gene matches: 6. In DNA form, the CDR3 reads TGTGCCAGCAGCTGGGGACAGGAGTACGGCTACACCTTC. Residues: CASSWGQEYGYTF.

The CDR3 DNA sequence: TGTGCCATCAGTCGAGGGCCAGCTTCCTACGAGCAGTACTTC. It yields the protein CAISRGPASYEQYF. The V gene is TRBV10-3, the J gene TRBJ2-7; maybe TRBD2 (5 bases). Germline V gene lookup returns CDR1 ENHRY and CDR2 SYGVKD. Trimming pared 5 bases from V and 1 base from J, leaving 12 bases between. This CDR3 spans 14 amino acids.

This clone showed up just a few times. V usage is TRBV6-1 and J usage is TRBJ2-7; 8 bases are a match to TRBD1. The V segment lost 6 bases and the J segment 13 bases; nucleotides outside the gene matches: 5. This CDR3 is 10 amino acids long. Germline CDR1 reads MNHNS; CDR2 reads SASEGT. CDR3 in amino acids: CASRDRALYF. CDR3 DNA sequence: TGTGCCAGCAGGGACAGGGCACTCTACTTC.